This T cell receptor beta chain was retrieved from a study of identical twins. TCRdb reprocessed the 5' RACE reads via MiXCR and lists one record per CDR3 protein. The sample includes hundreds of thousands of distinct CDR3 sequences, just over 7% of them seen just once. This CDR3 region has 17 residues. CDR1 is SEHNR and CDR2 is FQNEAQ in the germline V gene (reference sequence). V lost 0 bases and J 0 bases, leaving 15 bases between the germline ends. The data also belong to a second study, concerning yellow fever vaccine responses in identical twins.

The source of this sequence is a woman under 30 in good health. Material for sequencing was PBMCs. The V call is TRBV7-9, the J call TRBJ2-7; D assignment may be TRBD1 or TRBD2 (6 bases each). DNA of the CDR3: TGTGCCAGCAGCTTAGCTGCGTCGCGGGACATCTCCTACGAGCAGTACTTC. Translated: CASSLAASRDISYEQYF.